The 2 T cell receptor beta chains in this list originate from one sample, sequenced in a study of cytomegalovirus exposure and HLA in healthy donors. The PCR was carried out with 60 Vbeta primers and 13 Jbeta primers. Measured with immunoSEQ multiplex PCR; TCRdb has only the in-frame clones, and not every one. The sample gives about 110,000 clones, 70% to 80% of which show up once; just under 3% is in the top ten. Sequencing input: PBMCs. The receptors derive from a woman younger than 35 in good health and CMV-seropositive.

The chain is built from TRBV10-3 and TRBJ1-2; 7 bases fit TRBD1. V lost 6 bases, J lost 0 bases, and 13 bases stayed unmatched. The CDR3 runs 17 residues. Germline CDR1 is ENHRY and CDR2 is SYGVKD. The CDR3 DNA reads TGTGCCATCAGATCCGGAGGGACAGATACTTCTAACTATGGCTACACCTTC. Its protein is CAIRSGGTDTSNYGYTF.

The gene calls are TRBV2 and TRBJ2-5; 7 bases line up with TRBD1. Germline assignment: CDR1 SNHLY and CDR2 FYNNEI. This CDR3 region has 15 residues. V shed 0 bases, J shed 5 bases, and the junction held 6 bases outside the gene matches. Here the CDR3 DNA reads TGTGCCAGCAGTGAAGCGGGCCCCAGGGGGGAGACCCAGTACTTC. This codes for CASSEAGPRGETQYF.